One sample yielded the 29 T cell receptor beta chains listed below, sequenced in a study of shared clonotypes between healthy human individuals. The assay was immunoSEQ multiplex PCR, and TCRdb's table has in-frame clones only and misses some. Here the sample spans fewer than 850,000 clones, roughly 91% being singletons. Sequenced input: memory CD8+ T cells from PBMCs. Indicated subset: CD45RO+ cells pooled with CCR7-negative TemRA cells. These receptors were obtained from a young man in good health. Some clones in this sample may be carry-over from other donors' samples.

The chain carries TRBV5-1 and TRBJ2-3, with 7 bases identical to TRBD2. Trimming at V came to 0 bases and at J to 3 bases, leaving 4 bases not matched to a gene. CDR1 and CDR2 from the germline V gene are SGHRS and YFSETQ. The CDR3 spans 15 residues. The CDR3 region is CASSLEAGATDTQYF. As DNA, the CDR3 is TGCGCCAGCAGCTTGGAGGCGGGAGCGACAGATACGCAGTATTTT.

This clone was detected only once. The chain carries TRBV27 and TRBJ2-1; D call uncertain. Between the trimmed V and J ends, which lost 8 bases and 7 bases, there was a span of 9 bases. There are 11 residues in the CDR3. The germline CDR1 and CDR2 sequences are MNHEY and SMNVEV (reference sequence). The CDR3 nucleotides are TGTGCCAGCCTAAAGGGAAATGAGCAGTTCTTC. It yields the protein CASLKGNEQFF.

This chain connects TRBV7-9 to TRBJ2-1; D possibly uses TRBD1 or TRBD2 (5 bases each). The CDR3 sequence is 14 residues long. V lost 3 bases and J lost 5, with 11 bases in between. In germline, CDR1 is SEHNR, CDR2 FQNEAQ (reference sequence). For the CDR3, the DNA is TGTGCCAGCAGCTTTGGGGGTTTCAACAATGAGCAGTTCTTC. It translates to CASSFGGFNNEQFF.

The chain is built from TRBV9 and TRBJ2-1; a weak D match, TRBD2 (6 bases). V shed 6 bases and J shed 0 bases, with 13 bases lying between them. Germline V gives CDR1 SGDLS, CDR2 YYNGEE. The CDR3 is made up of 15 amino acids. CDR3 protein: CASNSFGSSYNEQFF. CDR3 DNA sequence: TGTGCCAGCAACAGCTTCGGGAGCTCCTACAATGAGCAGTTCTTC.

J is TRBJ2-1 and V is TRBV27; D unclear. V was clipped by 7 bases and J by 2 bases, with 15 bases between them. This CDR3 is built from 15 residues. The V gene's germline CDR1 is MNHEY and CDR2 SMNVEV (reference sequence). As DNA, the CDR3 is TGTGCCAGCACCTTCGGCTCTCCCGCCTACAATGAGCAGTTCTTC. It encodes CASTFGSPAYNEQFF.

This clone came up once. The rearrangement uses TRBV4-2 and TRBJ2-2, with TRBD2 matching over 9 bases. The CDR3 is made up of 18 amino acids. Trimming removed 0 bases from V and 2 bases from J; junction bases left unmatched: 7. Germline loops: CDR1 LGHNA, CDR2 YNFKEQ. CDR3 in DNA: TGTGCCAGCAGCCAAGATAGACTAGCGGCTGAAAACACCGGGGAGCTGTTTTTT. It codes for CASSQDRLAAENTGELFF.

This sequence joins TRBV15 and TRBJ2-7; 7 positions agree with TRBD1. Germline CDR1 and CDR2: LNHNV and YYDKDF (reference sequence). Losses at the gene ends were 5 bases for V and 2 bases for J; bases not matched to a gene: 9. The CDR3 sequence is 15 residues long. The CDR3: CATSGYRGHTYEQYF. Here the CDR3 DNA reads TGTGCCACCAGCGGATACAGGGGTCACACCTACGAGCAGTACTTC.

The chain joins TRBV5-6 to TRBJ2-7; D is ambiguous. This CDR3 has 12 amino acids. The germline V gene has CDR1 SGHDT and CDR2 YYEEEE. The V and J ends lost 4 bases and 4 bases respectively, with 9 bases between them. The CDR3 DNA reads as TGTGCCAGCAGCGGGCACGAGTACGAGCAGTACTTC. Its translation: CASSGHEYEQYF. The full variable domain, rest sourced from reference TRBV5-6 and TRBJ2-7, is DAGVTQSPTHLIKTRGQQVTLRCSPKSGHDTVSWYQQALGQGPQFIFQYYEEEERQRGNFPDRFSGHQFPNYSSELNVNALLLGDSALYLCASSGHEYEQYFGPGTRLTVT.

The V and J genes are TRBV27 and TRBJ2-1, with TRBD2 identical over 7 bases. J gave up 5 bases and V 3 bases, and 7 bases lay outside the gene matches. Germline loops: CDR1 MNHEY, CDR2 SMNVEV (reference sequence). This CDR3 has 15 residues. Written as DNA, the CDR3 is TGTGCCAGCAGTTTCCGGGACTACCTAAACAATGAGCAGTTCTTC. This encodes CASSFRDYLNNEQFF.

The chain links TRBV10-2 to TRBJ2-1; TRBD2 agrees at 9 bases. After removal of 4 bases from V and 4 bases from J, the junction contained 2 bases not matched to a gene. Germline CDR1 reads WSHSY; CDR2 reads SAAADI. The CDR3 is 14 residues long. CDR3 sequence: CASSGTSVYNEQFF. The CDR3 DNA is TGCGCCAGCAGTGGGACTAGCGTTTACAATGAGCAGTTCTTC.

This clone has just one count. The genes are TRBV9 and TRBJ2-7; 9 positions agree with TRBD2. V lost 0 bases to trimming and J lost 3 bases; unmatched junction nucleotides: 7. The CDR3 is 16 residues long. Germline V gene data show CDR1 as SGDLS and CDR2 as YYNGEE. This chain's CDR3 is CASSVEAGGPFYEQYF. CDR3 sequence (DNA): TGTGCCAGCAGCGTAGAGGCGGGGGGGCCCTTCTACGAGCAGTACTTC.

The CDR3 bases are TGTGCCAGCAGCAAGGGACAGGGCGACTACGAGCAGTACTTC. Residues: CASSKGQGDYEQYF. This chain links TRBV6-5 with TRBJ2-7, with 9 bases identical to TRBD1. Germline trimming cut 6 bases from V and 3 bases from J; bases unmatched to any gene: 6. The CDR3 contains 14 residues. The V gene's germline CDR1 is MNHEY and CDR2 SVGAGI.

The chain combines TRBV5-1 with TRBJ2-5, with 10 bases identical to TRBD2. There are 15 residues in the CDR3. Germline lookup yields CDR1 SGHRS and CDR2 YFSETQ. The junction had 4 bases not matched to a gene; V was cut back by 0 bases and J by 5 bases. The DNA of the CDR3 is TGCGCCAGCAGCTTGGTCGTGACTAGCGGGGAGACCCAGTACTTC. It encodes CASSLVVTSGETQYF.

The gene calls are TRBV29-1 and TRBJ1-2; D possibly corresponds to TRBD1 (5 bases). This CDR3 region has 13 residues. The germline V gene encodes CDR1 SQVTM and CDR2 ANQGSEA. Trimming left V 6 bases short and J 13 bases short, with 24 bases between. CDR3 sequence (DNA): TGCAGCGTGTCCGGGGGACTGACCGATAGGTGCACCTTC. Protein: CSVSGGLTDRCTF.

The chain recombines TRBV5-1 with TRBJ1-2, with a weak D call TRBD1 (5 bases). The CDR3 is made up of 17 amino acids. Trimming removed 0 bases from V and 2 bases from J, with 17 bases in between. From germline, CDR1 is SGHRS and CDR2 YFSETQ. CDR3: CASSLADRGPNNYGYTF. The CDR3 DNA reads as TGCGCCAGCAGCTTGGCGGATAGGGGCCCTAACAACTATGGCTACACCTTC.

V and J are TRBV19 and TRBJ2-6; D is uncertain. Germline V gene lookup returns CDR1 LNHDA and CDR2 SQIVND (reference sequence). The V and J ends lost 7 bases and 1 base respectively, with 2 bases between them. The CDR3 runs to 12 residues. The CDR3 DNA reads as TGTGCCAGTAAGTCTGGGGCCAACGTCCTGACTTTC. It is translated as CASKSGANVLTF.

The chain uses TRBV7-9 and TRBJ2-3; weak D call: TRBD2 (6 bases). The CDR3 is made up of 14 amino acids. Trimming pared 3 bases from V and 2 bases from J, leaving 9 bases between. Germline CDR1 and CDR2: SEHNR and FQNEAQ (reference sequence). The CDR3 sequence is CASSFPGVTDTQYF. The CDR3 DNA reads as TGTGCCAGCAGCTTCCCGGGGGTCACAGATACGCAGTATTTT. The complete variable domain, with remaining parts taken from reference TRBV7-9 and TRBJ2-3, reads DTGVSQNPRHKITKRGQNVTFRCDPISEHNRLYWYRQTLGQGPEFLTYFQNEAQLEKSRLLSDRFSAERPKGSFSTLEIQRTEQGDSAMYLCASSFPGVTDTQYFGPGTRLTVL.

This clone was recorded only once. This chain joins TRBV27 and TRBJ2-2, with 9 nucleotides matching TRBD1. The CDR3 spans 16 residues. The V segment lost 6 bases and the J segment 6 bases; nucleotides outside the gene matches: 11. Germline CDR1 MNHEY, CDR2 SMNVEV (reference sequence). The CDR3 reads CASSTTGTGQAGELFF. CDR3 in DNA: TGTGCCAGCAGCACAACCGGGACAGGGCAAGCCGGGGAGCTGTTTTTT.

CDR3 loop: CASSSLHGGGTDTQYF. The CDR3, as DNA: TGTGCCAGCAGCTCCCTGCATGGGGGCGGCACAGATACGCAGTATTTT. The V gene is TRBV7-2, the J gene TRBJ2-3; a possible D gene is TRBD1 (6 bases). The CDR3 runs 16 residues. Germline lookup yields CDR1 SGHTA and CDR2 FQGNSA. With 4 bases removed from V and 1 base from J, the gap between germline ends came to 15 bases. Supplemented by reference TRBV7-2 and TRBJ2-3, the full variable domain reads GAGVSQSPSNKVTEKGKDVELRCDPISGHTALYWYRQSLGQGLEFLIYFQGNSAPDKSGLPSDRFSAERTGGSVSTLTIQRTQQEDSAVYLCASSSLHGGGTDTQYFGPGTRLTVL.

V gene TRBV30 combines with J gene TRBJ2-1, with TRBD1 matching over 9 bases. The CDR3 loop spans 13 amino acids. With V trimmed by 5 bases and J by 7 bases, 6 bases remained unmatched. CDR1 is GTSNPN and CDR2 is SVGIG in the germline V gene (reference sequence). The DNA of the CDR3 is TGTGCCTGGGAAAGGACAGGGGAGAATGAGCAGTTCTTC. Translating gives CAWERTGENEQFF.

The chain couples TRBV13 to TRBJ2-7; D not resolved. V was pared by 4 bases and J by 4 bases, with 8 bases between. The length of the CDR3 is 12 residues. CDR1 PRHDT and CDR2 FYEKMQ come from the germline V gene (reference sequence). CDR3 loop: CASSSNGYEQYF. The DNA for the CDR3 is TGTGCCAGCAGCTCCAACGGGTACGAGCAGTACTTC.

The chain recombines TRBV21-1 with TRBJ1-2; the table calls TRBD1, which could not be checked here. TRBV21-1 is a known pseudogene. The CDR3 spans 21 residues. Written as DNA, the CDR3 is TGTGCCAGCAGCCGAAAAAGAGTGCAACGGGACACAATGATAAATAACTATGGCTACACCTTC. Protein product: CASSRKRVQRDTMINNYGYTF.

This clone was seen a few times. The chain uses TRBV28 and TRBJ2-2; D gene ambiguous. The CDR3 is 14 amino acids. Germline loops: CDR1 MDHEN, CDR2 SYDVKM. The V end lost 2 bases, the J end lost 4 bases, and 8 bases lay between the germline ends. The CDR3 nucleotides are TGTGCCAGCAGTTTAAGGTCTGGCACCGGGGAGCTGTTTTTT. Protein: CASSLRSGTGELFF.

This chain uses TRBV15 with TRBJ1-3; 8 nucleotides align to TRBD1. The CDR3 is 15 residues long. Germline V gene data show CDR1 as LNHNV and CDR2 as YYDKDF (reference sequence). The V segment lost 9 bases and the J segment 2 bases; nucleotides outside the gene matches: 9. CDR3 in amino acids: CATTRDRTTGNTIYF. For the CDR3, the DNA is TGTGCCACGACCCGGGACAGGACAACTGGAAACACCATATATTTT.

The DNA for the CDR3 is TGTGCCAGCAACTACCCCGGACGGGGACCACACACCGGGGAGCTGTTTTTT. The encoded protein is CASNYPGRGPHTGELFF. The chain employs TRBV7-2 and TRBJ2-2; either TRBD1 or TRBD2 may fit D (5 bases each). Germline CDR1 SGHTA, CDR2 FQGNSA. V dropped 7 bases and J dropped 3 bases, with 21 bases sitting between them. This CDR3 is built from 17 residues.

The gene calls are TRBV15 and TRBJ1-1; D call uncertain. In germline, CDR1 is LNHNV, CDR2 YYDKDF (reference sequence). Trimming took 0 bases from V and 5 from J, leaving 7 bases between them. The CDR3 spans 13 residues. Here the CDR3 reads CATSRDMGTEAFF. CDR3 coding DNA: TGTGCCACCAGCAGAGATATGGGGACTGAAGCTTTCTTT.

CDR3: CAVGGTGILRYEQYF. The CDR3 nucleotides are TGTGCCGTTGGGGGCACAGGGATCCTACGATACGAGCAGTACTTC. J is TRBJ2-7 and V is TRBV6-6, with TRBD1 as a possible D gene (6 bases). There are 15 residues in the CDR3. Germline-derived CDR1 and CDR2 are MNHNY and SVGAGI (reference sequence). V was shortened by 11 bases and J by 4 bases, with 24 bases between the two germline ends.

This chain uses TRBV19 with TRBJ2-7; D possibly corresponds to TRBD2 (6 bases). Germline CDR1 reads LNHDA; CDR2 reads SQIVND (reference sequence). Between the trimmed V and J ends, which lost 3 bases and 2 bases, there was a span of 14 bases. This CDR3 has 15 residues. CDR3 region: CASSIIASDTYEQYF. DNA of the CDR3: TGTGCCAGTAGTATTATAGCTAGCGATACCTACGAGCAGTACTTC.

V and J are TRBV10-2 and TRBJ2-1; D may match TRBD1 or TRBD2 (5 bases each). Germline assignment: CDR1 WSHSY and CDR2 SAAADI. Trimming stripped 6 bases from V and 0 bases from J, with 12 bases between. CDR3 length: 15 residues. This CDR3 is CASRGDLSSYNEQFF. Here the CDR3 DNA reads TGCGCCAGCAGAGGGGACCTCAGCTCCTACAATGAGCAGTTCTTC.